Listed below are T cell receptor beta chains from one sample, sequenced in a study of beta chain features in type 1 diabetes. The method was immunoSEQ multiplex PCR; TCRdb's version includes in-frame clones alone and lacks a portion of them. The sample contains about 150,000 clones, 8% to 13% of which appear only once. The sample was naive CD4+ T cells from blood. The receptors come from a man between 18 and 29 years old in good health. The CDR3 runs from the conserved cysteine through the conserved F or W. Fields, in order: V gene, clone size, J gene, D gene, CDR3 DNA, CDR3 protein. The D gene is left open where the match is weak. The size field is filled for only some rows; it gives once, few, many or a size class.

>TRBV5-6|.|TRBJ1-3|TRBD1
TGTGCCAGCAGCCATGGGACAGGCCGTTACACCATATATTTT
CASSHGTGRYTIYF
>TRBV5-6|many|TRBJ1-6|.
TGTGCCAGCAGTGCAGGGAAGGGTTCACCCCTCCACTTT
CASSAGKGSPLHF
>TRBV4-3|few|TRBJ2-5|.
TGCGCCAGCAGCCAGGCCGGGACACCTCAAGAGACCCAGTACTTC
CASSQAGTPQETQYF
>TRBV7-9|few|TRBJ2-7|TRBD1
TGTGCCAGCAGGTCCGGGACAGGGGGTTCCGAGCAGTACTTC
CASRSGTGGSEQYF
>TRBV19|.|TRBJ2-5|.
TGTGCCAGTAGTACCCTCGCCCAGGCAGGGAAGGGAGAGACCCAGTACTTC
CASSTLAQAGKGETQYF
>TRBV25-1|.|TRBJ2-7|.
TGTGCCAGCAGCACCCCGACAGGATCTAGGCAGTACTTC
CASSTPTGSRQYF
>TRBV6-5|.|TRBJ1-5|.
TGTGCCAGCCGCAGGGAGGGGCAGCCCCAGCATTTT
CASRREGQPQHF
>TRBV5-6|.|TRBJ2-7|.
TGTGCCAGCAGCTTTCGGGTGGTGGGCTCCTACGAGCAGTACTTC
CASSFRVVGSYEQYF
>TRBV20-1|.|TRBJ1-4|.
TGCAGTGCTCGGGGCGGGGGAAAACTGTTTTTT
CSARGGGKLFF
>TRBV5-1|.|TRBJ1-1|.
TGCGCCAGCAGCCTAATGACATTTACTGAAGCTTTCTTT
CASSLMTFTEAFF
>TRBV11-2|few|TRBJ2-7|.
TGTGCCAGCAGCTTAGTTGATCAGGTCCCCTACGAGCAGTACTTC
CASSLVDQVPYEQYF
>TRBV2|few|TRBJ2-7|.
TGTGCCAGCAGGACCCCGGCAGGGGCGACCTACGAGCAGTACTTC
CASRTPAGATYEQYF
>TRBV5-1|.|TRBJ1-4|.
TGCGCCAGCAGCTTACAGGGTAGGGATGAAAAACTGTTTTTT
CASSLQGRDEKLFF
>TRBV4-3|few|TRBJ2-3|TRBD2
TGCGCCAGCAGCCAAGTTCCCCCTTCTAGCGGGGGCACAGATACGCAGTATTTT
CASSQVPPSSGGTDTQYF
>TRBV5-1|.|TRBJ2-2|TRBD2
TGCGCCAGCAGCTTGGTTGAGCGGGGGAACACCGGGGAGCTGTTTTTT
CASSLVERGNTGELFF
>TRBV5-1|few|TRBJ2-7|TRBD1
TGCGCCAGCAGGGGACAGGGGGCGACCTACGAGCAGTACTTC
CASRGQGATYEQYF
>TRBV9|.|TRBJ2-5|.
TGTGCCAGCGCGACAGGCCACCAAGAGACCCAGTACTTC
CASATGHQETQYF
>TRBV18|few|TRBJ1-5|TRBD1
TGTGCCAGCTCACCGGGACAGCTAACGGATCAGCCCCAGCATTTT
CASSPGQLTDQPQHF
>TRBV5-5|few|TRBJ2-6|.
TGTGCCAGCAGCTTAGGGACACCGTTGGACGTCCTGACTTTC
CASSLGTPLDVLTF
>TRBV11-3|few|TRBJ2-1|TRBD1
TGTGCCAGCAGCTTAGTCCCGGGACAGGGATTCTACAATGAGCAGTTCTTC
CASSLVPGQGFYNEQFF
>TRBV11-3|.|TRBJ2-5|.
TGTGCCAGCAGCTTAGGCCCTAGCTTGGAGACCCAGTACTTC
CASSLGPSLETQYF
>TRBV18|few|TRBJ1-2|TRBD1
TGTGCCAGCTCCGCCGCTTCTGGGACAGAAGGCTACACCTTC
CASSAASGTEGYTF
>TRBV18|.|TRBJ2-5|.
TGTGCCAGCTCACCCCGACAAACCCAAGAGACCCAGTACTTC
CASSPRQTQETQYF
>TRBV7-2|few|TRBJ2-3|.
TGTGCCAGCAGTCCCGACACCACAGATACGCAGTATTTT
CASSPDTTDTQYF
>TRBV7-6|.|TRBJ2-7|TRBD1
TGTGCCAGCAGCTCGAGGAACAGGGGCCCCTACGAGCAGTACTTC
CASSSRNRGPYEQYF
>TRBV27|few|TRBJ2-1|.
TGTGCCAGCAGTTATGAGGTGAGCTCCTACAATGAGCAGTTCTTC
CASSYEVSSYNEQFF
>TRBV11-2|.|TRBJ1-1|TRBD1
TGTGCCAGCAGCCCAGGACAGGCCACTGAAGCTTTCTTT
CASSPGQATEAFF
>TRBV19|few|TRBJ2-7|TRBD1
TGTGCCAGTAGTAGGCGGACAGGGGGCACGGACGAGCAGTACTTC
CASSRRTGGTDEQYF
>TRBV10-2|few|TRBJ1-1|TRBD1
TGCGCCTCTAGACAGGGCGGCACTGAAGCTTTCTTT
CASRQGGTEAFF
>TRBV9|few|TRBJ2-7|.
TGTGCCAGCAGCGTACAGGGTTCAGCCTACGAGCAGTACTTC
CASSVQGSAYEQYF
>TRBV5-4|few|TRBJ2-4|.
TGTGCCAGCAGCCAAGAAGACGGGGGGCCGTACATTCAGTACTTC
CASSQEDGGPYIQYF
>TRBV5-1|.|TRBJ1-6|TRBD1
TGCGCCAGCAGCCCAGGACAGGCTCGGGGCAATTCACCCCTCCACTTT
CASSPGQARGNSPLHF
>TRBV19|.|TRBJ2-2|TRBD2
TGTGCCAGCGCTCCGGGGGGCACCGGGGAGCTGTTTTTT
CASAPGGTGELFF
>TRBV5-4|few|TRBJ2-1|.
TGTGCCAGCAGCCCGGGTCTCGGACAGAGCTACAATGAGCAGTTCTTC
CASSPGLGQSYNEQFF
>TRBV29-1|many|TRBJ2-1|.
TGCAGCGTTGAAACGGCGGGGGAGCAGTTCTTC
CSVETAGEQFF
>TRBV7-2|few|TRBJ2-5|.
TGTGCCAGCAGCTTCCCCAATTACGGGGGGCCTGGGACCCAGTACTTC
CASSFPNYGGPGTQYF
>TRBV18|.|TRBJ2-7|.
TGTGCCAGCTCACCACCTATAACCCACAGGGAAAGAGCCTACGAGCAGTACTTC
CASSPPITHRERAYEQYF
>TRBV12-5|few|TRBJ2-7|TRBD1
TGTGCTAGTGGTCCAGGGACAGGGGGCCTTTACGAGCAGTACTTC
CASGPGTGGLYEQYF